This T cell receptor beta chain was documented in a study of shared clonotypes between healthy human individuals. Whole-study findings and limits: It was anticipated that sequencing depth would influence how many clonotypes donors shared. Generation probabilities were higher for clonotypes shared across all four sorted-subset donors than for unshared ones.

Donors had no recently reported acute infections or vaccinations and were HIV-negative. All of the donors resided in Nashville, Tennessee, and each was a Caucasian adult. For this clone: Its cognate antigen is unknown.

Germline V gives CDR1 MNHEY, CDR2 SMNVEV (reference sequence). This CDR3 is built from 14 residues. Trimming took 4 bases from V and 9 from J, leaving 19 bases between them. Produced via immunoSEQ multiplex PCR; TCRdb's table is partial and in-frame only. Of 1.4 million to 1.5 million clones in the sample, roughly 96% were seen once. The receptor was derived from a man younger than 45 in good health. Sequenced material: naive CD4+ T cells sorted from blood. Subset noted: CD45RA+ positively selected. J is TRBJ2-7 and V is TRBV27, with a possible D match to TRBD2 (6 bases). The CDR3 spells CASSSLASMRGQYF. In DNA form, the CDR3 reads TGTGCCAGCAGTTCCTTAGCGTCCATGCGGGGGCAGTACTTC.